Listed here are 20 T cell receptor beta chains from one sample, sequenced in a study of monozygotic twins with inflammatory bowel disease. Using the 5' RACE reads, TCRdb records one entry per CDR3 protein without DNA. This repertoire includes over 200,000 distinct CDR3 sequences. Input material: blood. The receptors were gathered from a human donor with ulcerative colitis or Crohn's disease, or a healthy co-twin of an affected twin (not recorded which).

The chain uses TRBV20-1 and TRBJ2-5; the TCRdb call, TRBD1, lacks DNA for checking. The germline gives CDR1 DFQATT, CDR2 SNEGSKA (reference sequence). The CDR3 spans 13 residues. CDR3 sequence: CSARPHPRETQYF.

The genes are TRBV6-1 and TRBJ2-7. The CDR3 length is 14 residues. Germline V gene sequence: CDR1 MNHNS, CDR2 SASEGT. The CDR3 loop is CASSASGGSYEQYF.

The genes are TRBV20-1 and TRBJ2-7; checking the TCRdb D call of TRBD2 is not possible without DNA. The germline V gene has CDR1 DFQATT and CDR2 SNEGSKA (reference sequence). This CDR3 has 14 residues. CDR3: CSAYRGLVSYEQYF.

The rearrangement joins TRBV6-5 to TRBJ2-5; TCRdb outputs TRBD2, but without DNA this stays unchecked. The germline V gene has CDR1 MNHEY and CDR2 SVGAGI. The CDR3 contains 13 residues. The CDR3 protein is CASSLSGGEVQYF.

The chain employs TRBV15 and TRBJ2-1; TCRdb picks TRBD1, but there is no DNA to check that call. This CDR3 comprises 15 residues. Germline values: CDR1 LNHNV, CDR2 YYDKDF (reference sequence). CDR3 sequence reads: CATSKRTLGYNEQFF.

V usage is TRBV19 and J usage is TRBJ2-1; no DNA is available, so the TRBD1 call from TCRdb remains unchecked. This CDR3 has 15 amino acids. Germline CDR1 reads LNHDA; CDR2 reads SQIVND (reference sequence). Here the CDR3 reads CASSMGQGSYNEQFF.

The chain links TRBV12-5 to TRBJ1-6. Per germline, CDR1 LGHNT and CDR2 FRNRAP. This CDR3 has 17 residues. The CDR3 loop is CASGLVLQSSYNSPLHF.

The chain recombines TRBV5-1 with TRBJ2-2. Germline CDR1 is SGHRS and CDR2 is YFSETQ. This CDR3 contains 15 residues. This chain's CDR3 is CASSLGSGSAGELFF.

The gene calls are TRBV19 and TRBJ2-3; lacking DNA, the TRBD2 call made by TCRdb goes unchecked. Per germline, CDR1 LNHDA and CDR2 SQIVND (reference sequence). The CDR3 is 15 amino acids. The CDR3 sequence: CASTLRGGEGDTQYF. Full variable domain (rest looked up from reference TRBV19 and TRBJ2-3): DGGITQSPKYLFRKEGQNVTLSCEQNLNHDAMYWYRQDPGQGLRLIYYSQIVNDFQKGDIAEGYSVSREKKESFPLTVTSAQKNPTAFYLCASTLRGGEGDTQYFGPGTRLTVL.

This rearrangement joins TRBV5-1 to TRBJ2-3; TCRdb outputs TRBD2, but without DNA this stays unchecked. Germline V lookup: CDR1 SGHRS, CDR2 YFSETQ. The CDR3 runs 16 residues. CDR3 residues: CASSPGLAGYTDTQYF.

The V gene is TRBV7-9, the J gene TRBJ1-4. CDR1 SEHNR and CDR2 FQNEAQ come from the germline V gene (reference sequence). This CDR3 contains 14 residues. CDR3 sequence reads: CASSLSGGEGKLFF.

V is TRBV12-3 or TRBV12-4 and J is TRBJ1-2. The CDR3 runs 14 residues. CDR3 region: CASSLWATNYGYTF.

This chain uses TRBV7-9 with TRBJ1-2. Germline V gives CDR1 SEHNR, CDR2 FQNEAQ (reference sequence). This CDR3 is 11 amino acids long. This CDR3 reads CASSSAYGYTF. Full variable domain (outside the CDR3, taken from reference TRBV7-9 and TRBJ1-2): DTGVSQNPRHKITKRGQNVTFRCDPISEHNRLYWYRQTLGQGPEFLTYFQNEAQLEKSRLLSDRFSAERPKGSFSTLEIQRTEQGDSAMYLCASSSAYGYTFGSGTRLTVV.

The CDR3 sequence is CASSFRRNNEQFF. This chain connects TRBV7-2 to TRBJ2-1. The germline V gene has CDR1 SGHTA and CDR2 FQGNSA. The CDR3 totals 13 residues.

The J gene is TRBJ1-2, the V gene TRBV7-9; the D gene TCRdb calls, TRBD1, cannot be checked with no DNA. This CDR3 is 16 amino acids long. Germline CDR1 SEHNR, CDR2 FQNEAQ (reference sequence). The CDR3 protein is CASTDILFGQAPGYTF.

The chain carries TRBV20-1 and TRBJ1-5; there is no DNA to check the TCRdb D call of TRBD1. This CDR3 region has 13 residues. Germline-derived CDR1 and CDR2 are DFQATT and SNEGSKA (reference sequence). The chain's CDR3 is CSAGAGYNQPQHF.

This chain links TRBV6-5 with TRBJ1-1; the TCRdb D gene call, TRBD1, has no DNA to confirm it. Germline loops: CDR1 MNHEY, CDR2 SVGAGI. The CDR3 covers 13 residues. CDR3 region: CASSYGDDTEAFF.

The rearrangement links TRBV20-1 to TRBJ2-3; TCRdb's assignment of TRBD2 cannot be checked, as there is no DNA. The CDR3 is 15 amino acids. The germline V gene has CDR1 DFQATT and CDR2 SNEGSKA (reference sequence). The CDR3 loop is CSARLRAFGTDTQYF.

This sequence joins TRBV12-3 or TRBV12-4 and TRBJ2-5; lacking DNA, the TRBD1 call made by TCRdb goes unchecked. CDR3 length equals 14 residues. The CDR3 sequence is CASSLWGIQETQYF.

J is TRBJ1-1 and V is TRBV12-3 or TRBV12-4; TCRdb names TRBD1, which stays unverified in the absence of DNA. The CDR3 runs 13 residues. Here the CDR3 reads CASSSQGDSEAFF.